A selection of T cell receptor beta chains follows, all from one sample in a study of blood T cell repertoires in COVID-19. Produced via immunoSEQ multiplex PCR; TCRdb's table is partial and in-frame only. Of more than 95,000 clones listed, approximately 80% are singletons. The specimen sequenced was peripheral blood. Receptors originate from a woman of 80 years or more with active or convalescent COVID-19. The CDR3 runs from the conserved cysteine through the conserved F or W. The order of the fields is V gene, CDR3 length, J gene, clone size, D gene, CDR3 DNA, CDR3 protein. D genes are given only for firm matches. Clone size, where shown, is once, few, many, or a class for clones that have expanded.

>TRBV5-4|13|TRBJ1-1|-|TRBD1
TGTGCCAGCGGTCGGACAGGGGCCACTGAAGCTTTCTTT
CASGRTGATEAFF
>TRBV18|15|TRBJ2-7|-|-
TGTGCCAGCTCACCAACCGCGGGGCGAGGCCACGAGCAGTACTTC
CASSPTAGRGHEQYF
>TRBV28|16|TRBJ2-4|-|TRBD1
TGTGCCAGCAGTTTGGCCGGGACAGGGGATAGGTACGTTCAGTACTTC
CASSLAGTGDRYVQYF
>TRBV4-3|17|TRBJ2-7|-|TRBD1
TGCGCCAGCAGCCAAGATATTGTTAGGGGGACAGTATACGAGCAGTACTTC
CASSQDIVRGTVYEQYF
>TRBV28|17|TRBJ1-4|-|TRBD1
TGTGCCAGCAGTTTTTCCGCCCTGGACAGGGAACGTGACACACTGTTTTTT
CASSFSALDRERDTLFF
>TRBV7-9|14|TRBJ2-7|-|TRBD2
TGTGCCAGCAGGCACTTAGCGGGGGGATACGAGCAGTACTTC
CASRHLAGGYEQYF
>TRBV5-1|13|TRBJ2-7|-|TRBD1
TGCGCCAGCAGCAACACCGGGACAGGTGAGCAGTACTTC
CASSNTGTGEQYF
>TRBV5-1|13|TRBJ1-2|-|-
TGCGCCAGCAGCCCTCGTGGACAGATCGGCTACACCTTC
CASSPRGQIGYTF
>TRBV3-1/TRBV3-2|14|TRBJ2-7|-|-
TGTGCCAGCAGCCCATGGGGACTTCTCGGGGAGCAGTACTTC
CASSPWGLLGEQYF
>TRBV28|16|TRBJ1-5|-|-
TGTGCCAGCCGATTTGGGAGGGGAGGTGGCAATCAGCCCCAGCATTTT
CASRFGRGGGNQPQHF
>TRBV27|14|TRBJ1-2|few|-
TGTGCCAGCAGTTCAGGGACTCGGTTTCATGGCTACACCTTC
CASSSGTRFHGYTF
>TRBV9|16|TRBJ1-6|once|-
TGTGCCAGCAGCGTAGGACAGAGCTCCTATAATTCACCCCTCCACTTT
CASSVGQSSYNSPLHF
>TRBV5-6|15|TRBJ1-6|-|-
TGTGCCAGCAGCCCGCGGGGACCCCAAAATTCACCCCTCCACTTT
CASSPRGPQNSPLHF
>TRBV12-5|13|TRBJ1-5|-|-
TGTGCTAGTGGTTTGGGGCCAAATCAGCCCCAGCATTTT
CASGLGPNQPQHF
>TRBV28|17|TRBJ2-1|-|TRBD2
TGTGCCAGCAGTTCTCGGGGACTAGCAGTTTACTACAATGAGCAGTTCTTC
CASSSRGLAVYYNEQFF
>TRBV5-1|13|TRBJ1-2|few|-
TGCGCCAGCAGCTTGGCTGTAAACTATGGCTACACCTTC
CASSLAVNYGYTF
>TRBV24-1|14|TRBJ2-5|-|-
TGTGCCACCAGTGGGAATGGGGCCCAAGAGACCCAGTACTTC
CATSGNGAQETQYF
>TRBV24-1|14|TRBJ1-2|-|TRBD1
TGTGCCACCAGTGATACGAACAGGGGGGATGGCTACACCTTC
CATSDTNRGDGYTF
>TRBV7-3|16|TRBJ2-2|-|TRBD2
TGTGCCAGCAGCTTAACAGGCGGGAGCAACACCGGGGAGCTGTTTTTT
CASSLTGGSNTGELFF
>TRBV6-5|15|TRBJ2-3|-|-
TGTGCCAGCAGTTACTCTAGCGCCAGCACAGATACGCAGTATTTT
CASSYSSASTDTQYF
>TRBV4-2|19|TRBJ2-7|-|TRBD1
TGTGCCAGCAGCCAAGTTTGGGAGACAGGGACGGGTCGGGTTAGGGGGCAGTACTTC
CASSQVWETGTGRVRGQYF
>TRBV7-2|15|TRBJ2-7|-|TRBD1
TGTGCCAGCAGCCGGGACAGGGCGGGACCCTACGAGCAGTACTTC
CASSRDRAGPYEQYF
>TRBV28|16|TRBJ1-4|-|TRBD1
TGTGCCAGCAGTTTACTCGGGACAGGGGGAAATGAAAAACTGTTTTTT
CASSLLGTGGNEKLFF
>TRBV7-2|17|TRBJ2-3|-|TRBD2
TGTGCCAGCAGCTTAGCCAGCGGGGGGGCCATGGGAGATACGCAGTATTTT
CASSLASGGAMGDTQYF
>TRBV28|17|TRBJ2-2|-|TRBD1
TGTGCCAGCAGTTTAGGGGGCCGGGGACAGGCCACCGGGGAGCTGTTTTTT
CASSLGGRGQATGELFF
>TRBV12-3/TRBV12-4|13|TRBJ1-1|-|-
TGTGCCAGCAGTTTGGGGAGGGGAACTGAAGCTTTCTTT
CASSLGRGTEAFF
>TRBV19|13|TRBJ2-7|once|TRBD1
TGTGCCAGCGGCCGCAGGGGGTCCTACGAGCAGTACTTC
CASGRRGSYEQYF
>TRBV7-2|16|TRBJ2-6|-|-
TGTGCCAGCAGCTTACCAACAGGGACCGGGGCCAACGTCCTGACTTTC
CASSLPTGTGANVLTF
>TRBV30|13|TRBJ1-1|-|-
TGTGCCTGGAGTCAGATTGGGAACACTGAAGCTTTCTTT
CAWSQIGNTEAFF
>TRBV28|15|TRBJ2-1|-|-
TGTGCCAGCAGTTTAATCGGGGGCTCCTACAATGAGCAGTTCTTC
CASSLIGGSYNEQFF
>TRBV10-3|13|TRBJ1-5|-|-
TGTGCCATCAGTGAGAGGGACAACCAGCCCCAGCATTTT
CAISERDNQPQHF
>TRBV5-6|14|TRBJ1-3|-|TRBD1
TGTGCCAGCAGCTCCCCACAGGGGGCAAACACCATATATTTT
CASSSPQGANTIYF
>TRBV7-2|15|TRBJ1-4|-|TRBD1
TGTGCCAGCAGCTTGGGACAGTTCGGAGGAGAAAAACTGTTTTTT
CASSLGQFGGEKLFF
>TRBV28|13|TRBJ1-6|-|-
TGTGCCAGCAGTTCTGAGGGTAATTCACCCCTCCACTTT
CASSSEGNSPLHF
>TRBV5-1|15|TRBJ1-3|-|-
TGCGCCAGCAGCTTGGAACAGAGCTCTGGAAACACCATATATTTT
CASSLEQSSGNTIYF
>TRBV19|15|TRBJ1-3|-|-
TGTGCCAGTTCGCGGCCCCCGGCGCCTGGAAACACCATATATTTT
CASSRPPAPGNTIYF
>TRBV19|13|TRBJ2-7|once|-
TGTGCCAGTACTCACCCAACGGGCTACGAGCAGTACTTC
CASTHPTGYEQYF
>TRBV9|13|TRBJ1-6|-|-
TGTGCCAGCAGCGGGACAGTTCACTCACCCCTCCACTTT
CASSGTVHSPLHF
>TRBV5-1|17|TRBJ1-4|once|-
TGCGCCAGCAGCTTGGAAAGAGGGAACCCAACTAATGAAAAACTGTTTTTT
CASSLERGNPTNEKLFF
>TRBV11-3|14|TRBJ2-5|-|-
TGTGCCAGCAGCTCCGGACGGGGTCAAGAGACCCAGTACTTC
CASSSGRGQETQYF
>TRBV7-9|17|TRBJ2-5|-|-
TGTGCCAGCAGCTTAGGTGGGGCGGGATATGTCCAAGAGACCCAGTACTTC
CASSLGGAGYVQETQYF
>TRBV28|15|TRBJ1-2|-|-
TGTGCCAGCAGTTTATCCTCTGGTGGCCTGGTGGGCTACACCTTC
CASSLSSGGLVGYTF
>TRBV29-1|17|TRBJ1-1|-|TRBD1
TGCAGCGTTCTCCCGGGACAGGGGACCTTTTTGAACACTGAAGCTTTCTTT
CSVLPGQGTFLNTEAFF
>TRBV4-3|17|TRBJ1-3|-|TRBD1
TGCGCCAGCAGCCAAGAATTAACAGGGGGCAATGGAAACACCATATATTTT
CASSQELTGGNGNTIYF
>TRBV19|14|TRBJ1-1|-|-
TGTGCCAGTAGTATCCTCGGCCGGGACACTGAAGCTTTCTTT
CASSILGRDTEAFF
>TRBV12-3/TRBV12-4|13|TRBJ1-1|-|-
TGTGCCAGCAGTTTTTCGGGGAACACTGAAGCTTTCTTT
CASSFSGNTEAFF
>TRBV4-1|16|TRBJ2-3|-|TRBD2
TGCGCCAGCAGCTCACAGACTAGCGGGAGCACAGATACGCAGTATTTT
CASSSQTSGSTDTQYF
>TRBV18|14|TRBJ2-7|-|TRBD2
TGTGCCAGCTCACATTTAGCGGGAGCCCACGAGCAGTACTTC
CASSHLAGAHEQYF
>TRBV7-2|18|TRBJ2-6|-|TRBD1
TGTGCCAGCAGCCGCGGCCGAAACAGGGGCTCTGGGGCCAACGTCCTGACTTTC
CASSRGRNRGSGANVLTF
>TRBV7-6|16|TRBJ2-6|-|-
TGTGCCAGCAGCTCCGACCCAGGGCCCGGGGCCAACGTCCTGACTTTC
CASSSDPGPGANVLTF
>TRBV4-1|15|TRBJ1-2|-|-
TGCGCCAGCAGCCAAGAGGTTGCCAGGGTCGGTGGCTACACCTTC
CASSQEVARVGGYTF
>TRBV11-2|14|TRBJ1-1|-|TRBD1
TGTGCCAGCAGCGTAGGACAGGGGAACACTGAAGCTTTCTTT
CASSVGQGNTEAFF